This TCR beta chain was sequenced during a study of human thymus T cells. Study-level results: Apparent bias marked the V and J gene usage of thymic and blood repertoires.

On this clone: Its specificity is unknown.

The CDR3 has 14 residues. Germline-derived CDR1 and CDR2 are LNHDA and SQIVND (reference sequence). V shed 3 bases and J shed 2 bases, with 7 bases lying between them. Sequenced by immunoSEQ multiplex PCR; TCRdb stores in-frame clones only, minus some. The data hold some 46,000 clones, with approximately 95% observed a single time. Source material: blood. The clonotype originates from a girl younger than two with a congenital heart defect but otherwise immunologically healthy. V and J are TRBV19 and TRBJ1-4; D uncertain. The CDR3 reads CASSMMDTNEKLFF. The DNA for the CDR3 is TGTGCCAGTAGTATGATGGACACTAATGAAAAACTGTTTTTT.